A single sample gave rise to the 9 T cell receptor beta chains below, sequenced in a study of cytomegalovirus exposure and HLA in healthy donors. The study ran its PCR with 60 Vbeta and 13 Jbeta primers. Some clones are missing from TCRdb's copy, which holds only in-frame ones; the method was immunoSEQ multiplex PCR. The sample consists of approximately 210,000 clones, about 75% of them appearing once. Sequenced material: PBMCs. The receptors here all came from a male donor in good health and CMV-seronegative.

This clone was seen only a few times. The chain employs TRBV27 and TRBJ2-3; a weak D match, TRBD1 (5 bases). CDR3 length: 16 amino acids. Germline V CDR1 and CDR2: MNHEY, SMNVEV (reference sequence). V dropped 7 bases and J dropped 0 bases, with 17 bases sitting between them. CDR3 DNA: TGTGCCAGCACCTCCCCAGGGTCGGCTAGCACAGATACGCAGTATTTT. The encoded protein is CASTSPGSASTDTQYF.

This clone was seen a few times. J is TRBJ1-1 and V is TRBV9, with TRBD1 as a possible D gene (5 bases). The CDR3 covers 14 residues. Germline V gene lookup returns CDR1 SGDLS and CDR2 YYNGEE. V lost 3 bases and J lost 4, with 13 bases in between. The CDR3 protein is CASSGTRQSTEAFF. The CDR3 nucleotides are TGTGCCAGCAGCGGGACCCGACAGAGCACTGAAGCTTTCTTT. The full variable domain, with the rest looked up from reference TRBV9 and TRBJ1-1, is DSGVTQTPKHLITATGQRVTLRCSPRSGDLSVYWYQQSLDQGLQFLIQYYNGEERAKGNILERFSAQQFPDLHSELNLSSLELGDSALYFCASSGTRQSTEAFFGQGTRLTVV.

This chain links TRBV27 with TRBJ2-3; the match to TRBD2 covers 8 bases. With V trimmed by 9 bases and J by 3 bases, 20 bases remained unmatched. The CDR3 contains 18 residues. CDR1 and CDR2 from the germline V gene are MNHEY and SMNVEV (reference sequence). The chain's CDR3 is CASGRGVLTGGPTDTQYF. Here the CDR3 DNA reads TGTGCCAGTGGGCGAGGGGTTTTAACGGGGGGGCCTACAGATACGCAGTATTTT.

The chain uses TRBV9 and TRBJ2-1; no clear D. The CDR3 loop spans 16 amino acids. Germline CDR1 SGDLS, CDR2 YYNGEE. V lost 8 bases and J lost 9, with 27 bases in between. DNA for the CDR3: TGTGCCAGAGAAAAACGACATCCCAGAACCTTGGTTGAGCAGTTCTTC. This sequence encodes CAREKRHPRTLVEQFF.

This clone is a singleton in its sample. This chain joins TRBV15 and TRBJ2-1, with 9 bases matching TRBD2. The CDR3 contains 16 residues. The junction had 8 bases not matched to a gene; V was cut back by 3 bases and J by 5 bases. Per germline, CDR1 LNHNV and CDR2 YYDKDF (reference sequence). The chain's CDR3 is CATSSSGLAEDNEQFF. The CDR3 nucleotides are TGTGCCACCAGCAGCTCGGGACTAGCAGAAGACAATGAGCAGTTCTTC.

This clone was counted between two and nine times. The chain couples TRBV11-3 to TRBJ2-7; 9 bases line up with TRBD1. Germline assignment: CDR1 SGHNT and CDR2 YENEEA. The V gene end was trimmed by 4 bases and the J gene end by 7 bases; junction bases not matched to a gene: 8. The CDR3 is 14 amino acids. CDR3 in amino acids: CASSYGQGTGEQYF. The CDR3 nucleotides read TGTGCCAGCAGCTACGGACAGGGGACAGGGGAGCAGTACTTC. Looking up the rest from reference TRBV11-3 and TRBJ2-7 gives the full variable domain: EAGVVQSPRYKIIEKKQPVAFWCNPISGHNTLYWYLQNLGQGPELLIRYENEEAVDDSQLPKDRFSAERLKGVDSTLKIQPAELGDSAVYLCASSYGQGTGEQYFGPGTRLTVT.

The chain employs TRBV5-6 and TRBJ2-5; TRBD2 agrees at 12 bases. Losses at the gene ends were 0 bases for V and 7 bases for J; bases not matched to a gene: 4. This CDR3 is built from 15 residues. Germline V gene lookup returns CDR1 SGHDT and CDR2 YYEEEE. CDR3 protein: CASSLASGGVGTQYF. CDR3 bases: TGTGCCAGCAGCTTGGCTAGCGGGGGGGTCGGGACCCAGTACTTC.

This CDR3 is CASSIDGTSGYEQYF. The CDR3 coding sequence is TGTGCCAGTAGTATAGATGGGACTAGCGGTTACGAGCAGTACTTC. The V call is TRBV19, the J call TRBJ2-7, with TRBD2 matching 11 bases. This CDR3 contains 15 residues. In germline, CDR1 is LNHDA, CDR2 SQIVND (reference sequence). V lost 0 bases and J lost 4; bases outside the gene matches: 2.

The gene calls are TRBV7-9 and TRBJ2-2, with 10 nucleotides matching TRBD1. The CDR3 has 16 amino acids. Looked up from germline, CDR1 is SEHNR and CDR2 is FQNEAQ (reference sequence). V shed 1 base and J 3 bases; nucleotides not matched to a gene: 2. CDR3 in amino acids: CASSLGTGGDTGELFF. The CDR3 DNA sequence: TGTGCCAGCAGCTTAGGGACAGGGGGTGACACCGGGGAGCTGTTTTTT.